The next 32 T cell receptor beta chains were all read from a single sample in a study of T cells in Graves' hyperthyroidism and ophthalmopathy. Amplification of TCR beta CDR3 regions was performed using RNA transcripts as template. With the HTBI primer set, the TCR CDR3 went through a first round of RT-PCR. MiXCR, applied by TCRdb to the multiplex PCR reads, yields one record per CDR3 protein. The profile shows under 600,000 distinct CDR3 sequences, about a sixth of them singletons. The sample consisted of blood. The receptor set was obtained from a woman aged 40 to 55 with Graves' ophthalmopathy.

CDR3 sequence: CASSPTYLWEAFF. CDR3 DNA: TGTGCCAGCAGTCCAACTTATTTATGGGAAGCTTTCTTT. The J gene is TRBJ1-1, the V gene TRBV12-3 or TRBV12-4; D not certain. V was shortened by 5 bases and J by 8 bases, with 15 bases between the two germline ends. The CDR3 has 13 residues.

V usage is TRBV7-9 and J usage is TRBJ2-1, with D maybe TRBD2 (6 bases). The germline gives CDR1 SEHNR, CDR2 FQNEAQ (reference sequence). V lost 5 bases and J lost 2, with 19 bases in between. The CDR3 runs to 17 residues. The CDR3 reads CASSPLSGRTTYNEQFF. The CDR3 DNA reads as TGTGCCAGCAGCCCGTTAAGCGGGCGAACGACCTACAATGAGCAGTTCTTC.

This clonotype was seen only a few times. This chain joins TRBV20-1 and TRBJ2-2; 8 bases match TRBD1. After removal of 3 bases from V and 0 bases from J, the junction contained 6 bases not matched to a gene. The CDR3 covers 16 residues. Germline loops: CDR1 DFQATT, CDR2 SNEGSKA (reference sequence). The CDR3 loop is CSARPRTGPNTGELFF. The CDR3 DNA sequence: TGCAGTGCTAGGCCCCGGACAGGGCCGAACACCGGGGAGCTGTTTTTT.

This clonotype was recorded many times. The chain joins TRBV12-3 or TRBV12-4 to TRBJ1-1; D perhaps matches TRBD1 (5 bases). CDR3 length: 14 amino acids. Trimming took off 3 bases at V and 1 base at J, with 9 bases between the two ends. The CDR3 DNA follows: TGTGCCAGCAGTTTGTTCGGGGGGAACACTGAAGCTTTCTTT. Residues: CASSLFGGNTEAFF.

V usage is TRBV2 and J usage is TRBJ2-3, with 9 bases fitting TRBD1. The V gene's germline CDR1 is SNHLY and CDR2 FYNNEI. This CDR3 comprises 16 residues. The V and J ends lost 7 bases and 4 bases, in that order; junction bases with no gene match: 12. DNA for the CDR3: TGTGCCAGCAAGCTACAGGGGGCAGGGGGCTCAGATACGCAGTATTTT. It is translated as CASKLQGAGGSDTQYF.

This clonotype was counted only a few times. CDR3 region: CASSAGQGGGETQYF. The CDR3 coding sequence is TGTGCCAGCAGCGCGGGACAGGGGGGAGGTGAGACCCAGTACTTC. The rearrangement links TRBV7-2 to TRBJ2-5; TRBD1 aligns across 11 bases. The CDR3 contains 15 residues. V lost 5 bases and J lost 5; bases outside the gene matches: 7. Germline V lookup: CDR1 SGHTA, CDR2 FQGNSA.

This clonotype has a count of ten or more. The CDR3, as DNA: TGCAGCGTTTGGACAGGGGGCCCTGGCTACACCTTC. It yields the protein CSVWTGGPGYTF. The chain links TRBV29-1 to TRBJ1-2; 11 nucleotides match TRBD1. Unmatched junction bases numbered 3, after V lost 5 bases and J lost 7 bases. Looked up from germline, CDR1 is SQVTM and CDR2 is ANQGSEA. CDR3 length: 12 residues.

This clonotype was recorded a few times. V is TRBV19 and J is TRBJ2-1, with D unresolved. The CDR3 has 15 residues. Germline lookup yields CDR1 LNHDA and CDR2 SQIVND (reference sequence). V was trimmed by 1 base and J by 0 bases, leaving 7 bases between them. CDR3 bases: TGTGCCAGTAGTATAGCTGGTAGCTCCTACAATGAGCAGTTCTTC. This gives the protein CASSIAGSSYNEQFF.

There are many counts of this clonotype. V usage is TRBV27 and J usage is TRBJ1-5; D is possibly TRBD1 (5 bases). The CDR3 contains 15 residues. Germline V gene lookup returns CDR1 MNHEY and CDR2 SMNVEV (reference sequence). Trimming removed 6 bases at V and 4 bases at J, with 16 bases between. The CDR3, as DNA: TGTGCCAGCAGCCCTCGGGGGGGTATGAATCAGCCCCAGCATTTT. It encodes CASSPRGGMNQPQHF.

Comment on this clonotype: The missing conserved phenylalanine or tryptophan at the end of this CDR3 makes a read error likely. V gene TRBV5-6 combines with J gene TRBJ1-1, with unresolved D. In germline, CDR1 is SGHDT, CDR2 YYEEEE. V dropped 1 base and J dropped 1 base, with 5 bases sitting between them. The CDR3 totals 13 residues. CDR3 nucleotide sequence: TGTGCCAGCAGCTTGTCTCAGAACACTGAAGCTTTCCTT. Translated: CASSLSQNTEAFL.

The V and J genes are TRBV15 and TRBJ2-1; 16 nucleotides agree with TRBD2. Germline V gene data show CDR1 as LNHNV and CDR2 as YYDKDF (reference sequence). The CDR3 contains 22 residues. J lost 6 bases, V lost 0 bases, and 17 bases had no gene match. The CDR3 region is CATSREGLIIGTSGRGANEQFF. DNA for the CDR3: TGTGCCACCAGCAGAGAGGGTTTAATTATTGGGACTAGCGGGAGGGGGGCCAATGAGCAGTTCTTC.

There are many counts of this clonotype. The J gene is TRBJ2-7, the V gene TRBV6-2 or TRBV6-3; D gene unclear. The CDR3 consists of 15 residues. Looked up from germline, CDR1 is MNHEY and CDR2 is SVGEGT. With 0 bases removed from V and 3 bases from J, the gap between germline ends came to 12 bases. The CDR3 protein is CASSYSHSPYYEQYF. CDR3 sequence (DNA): TGTGCCAGCAGTTACTCACACTCTCCCTACTACGAGCAGTACTTC.

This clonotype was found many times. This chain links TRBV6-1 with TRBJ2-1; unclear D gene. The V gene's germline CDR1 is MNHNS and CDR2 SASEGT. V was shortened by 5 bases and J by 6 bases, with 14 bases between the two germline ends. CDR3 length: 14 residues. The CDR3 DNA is TGTGCCAGCAGTCCCCGGGCCCATGGCAATGAGCAGTTCTTC. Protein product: CASSPRAHGNEQFF.

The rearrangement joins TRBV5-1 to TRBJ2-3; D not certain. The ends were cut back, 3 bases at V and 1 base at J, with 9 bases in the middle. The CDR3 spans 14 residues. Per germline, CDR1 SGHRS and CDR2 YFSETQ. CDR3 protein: CASSYLTGTDTQYF. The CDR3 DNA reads TGCGCCAGCAGCTACCTGACTGGCACAGATACGCAGTATTTT.

CDR3 sequence (DNA): TGCAGTGCTAGTGGACTAGCGGGAGTCGGTTACAATGAGCAGTTCTTC. Protein product: CSASGLAGVGYNEQFF. The J gene is TRBJ2-1, the V gene TRBV20-1; 13 nucleotides match TRBD2. With 3 bases clipped from V and 4 bases from J, the junction kept 6 bases outside the gene matches. The CDR3 contains 16 residues. The V gene's germline CDR1 is DFQATT and CDR2 SNEGSKA (reference sequence).

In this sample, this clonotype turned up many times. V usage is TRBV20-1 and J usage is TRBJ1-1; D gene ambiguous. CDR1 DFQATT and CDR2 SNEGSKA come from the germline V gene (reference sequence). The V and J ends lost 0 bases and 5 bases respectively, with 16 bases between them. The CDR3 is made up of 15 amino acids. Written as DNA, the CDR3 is TGCAGTGCTAGAGATGGTACGGTGGTGGTTACTGAAGCTTTCTTT. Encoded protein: CSARDGTVVVTEAFF.

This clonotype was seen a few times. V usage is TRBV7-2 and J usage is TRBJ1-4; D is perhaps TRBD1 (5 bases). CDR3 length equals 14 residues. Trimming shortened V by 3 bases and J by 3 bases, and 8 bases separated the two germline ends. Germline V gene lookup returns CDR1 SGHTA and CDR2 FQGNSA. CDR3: CASSFGAPNEKLFF. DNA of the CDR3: TGTGCCAGCAGCTTCGGGGCCCCTAATGAAAAACTGTTTTTT. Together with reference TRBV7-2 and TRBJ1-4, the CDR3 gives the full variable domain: GAGVSQSPSNKVTEKGKDVELRCDPISGHTALYWYRQSLGQGLEFLIYFQGNSAPDKSGLPSDRFSAERTGGSVSTLTIQRTQQEDSAVYLCASSFGAPNEKLFFGSGTQLSVL.

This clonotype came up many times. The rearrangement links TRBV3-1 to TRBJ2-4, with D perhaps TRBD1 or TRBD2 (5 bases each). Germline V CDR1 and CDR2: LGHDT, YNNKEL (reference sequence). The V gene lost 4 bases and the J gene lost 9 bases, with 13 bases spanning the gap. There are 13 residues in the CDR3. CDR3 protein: CASSLGPAGIQYF. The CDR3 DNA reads TGTGCCAGCAGCCTGGGACCTGCGGGCATTCAGTACTTC. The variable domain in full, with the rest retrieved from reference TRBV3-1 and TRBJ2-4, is DTAVSQTPKYLVTQMGNDKSIKCEQNLGHDTMYWYKQDSKKFLKIMFSYNNKELIINETVPNRFSPKSPDKAHLNLHINSLELGDSAVYFCASSLGPAGIQYFGAGTRLSVL.

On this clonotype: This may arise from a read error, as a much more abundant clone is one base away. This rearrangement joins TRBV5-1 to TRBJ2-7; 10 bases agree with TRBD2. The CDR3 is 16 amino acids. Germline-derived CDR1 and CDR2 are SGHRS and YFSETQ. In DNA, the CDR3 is TGCGCCAGCAGCTTGGCGTCCGGGACTAGCGTCTACGTGCAGTACTTC. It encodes CASSLASGTSVYVQYF.

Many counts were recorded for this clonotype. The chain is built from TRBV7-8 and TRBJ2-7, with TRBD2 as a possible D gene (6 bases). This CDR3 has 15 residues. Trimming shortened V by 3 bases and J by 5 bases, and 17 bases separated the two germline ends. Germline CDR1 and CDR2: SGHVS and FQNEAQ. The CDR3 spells CASSLSRVGGDEQYF. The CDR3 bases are TGTGCCAGCAGCTTGAGCCGGGTCGGAGGGGACGAGCAGTACTTC.

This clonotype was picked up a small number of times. The CDR3 sequence is CASSPAGRGRVNTEAFF. The CDR3, as DNA: TGTGCCAGCAGTCCAGCCGGACGAGGGAGGGTTAACACTGAAGCTTTCTTT. The genes are TRBV28 and TRBJ1-1, with D uncertain. V lost 5 bases to trimming and J lost 2 bases, with 21 bases between them. This CDR3 spans 17 amino acids. CDR1 and CDR2 from the germline V gene are MDHEN and SYDVKM.

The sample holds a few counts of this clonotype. The CDR3 coding sequence is TGTGCCAGCAGCTTAATGACAGGCTCCTACGAGCAGTACTTC. Its protein product is CASSLMTGSYEQYF. This chain uses TRBV7-9 with TRBJ2-7; D is perhaps TRBD1 (6 bases). Per germline, CDR1 SEHNR and CDR2 FQNEAQ (reference sequence). The CDR3 runs to 14 residues. Trimming stripped 2 bases from V and 0 bases from J, with 8 bases between. The full variable domain, in which reference TRBV7-9 and TRBJ2-7 provide the parts outside the CDR3, is DTGVSQNPRHKITKRGQNVTFRCDPISEHNRLYWYRQTLGQGPEFLTYFQNEAQLEKSRLLSDRFSAERPKGSFSTLEIQRTEQGDSAMYLCASSLMTGSYEQYFGPGTRLTVT.

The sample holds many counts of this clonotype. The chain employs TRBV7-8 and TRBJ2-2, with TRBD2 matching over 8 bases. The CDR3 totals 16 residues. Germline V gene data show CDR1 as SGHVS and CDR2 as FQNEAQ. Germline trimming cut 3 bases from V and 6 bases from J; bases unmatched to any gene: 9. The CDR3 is CASSFRAGGSSGELFF. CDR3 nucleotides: TGTGCCAGCAGCTTTAGGGCGGGGGGAAGTTCCGGGGAGCTGTTTTTT. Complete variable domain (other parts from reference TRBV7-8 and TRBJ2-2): GAGVSQSPRYKVAKRGQDVALRCDPISGHVSLFWYQQALGQGPEFLTYFQNEAQLDKSGLPSDRFFAERPEGSVSTLKIQRTQQEDSAVYLCASSFRAGGSSGELFFGEGSRLTVL.

CDR3 sequence: CASSRAGQGATEAFF. In nucleotides, the CDR3 is TGTGCCAGCAGCCGTGCGGGACAGGGGGCCACTGAAGCTTTCTTT. The chain couples TRBV12-3 or TRBV12-4 to TRBJ1-1, with 12 bases lining up with TRBD1. J gave up 4 bases and V 6 bases, and 6 bases lay outside the gene matches. The CDR3 is 15 amino acids.

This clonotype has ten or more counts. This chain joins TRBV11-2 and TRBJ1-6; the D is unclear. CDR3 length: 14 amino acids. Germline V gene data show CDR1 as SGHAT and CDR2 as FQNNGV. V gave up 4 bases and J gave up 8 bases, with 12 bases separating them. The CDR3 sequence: CASSYPWTYSPLHF. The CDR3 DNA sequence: TGTGCCAGCAGCTATCCCTGGACTTATTCACCCCTCCACTTT.

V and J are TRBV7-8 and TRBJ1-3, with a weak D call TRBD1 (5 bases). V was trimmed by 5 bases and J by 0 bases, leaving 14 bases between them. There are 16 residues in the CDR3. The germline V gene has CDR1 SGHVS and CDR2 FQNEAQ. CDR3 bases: TGTGCCAGCAGCCTGACAGAATGGGTCTCTGGAAACACCATATATTTT. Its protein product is CASSLTEWVSGNTIYF.

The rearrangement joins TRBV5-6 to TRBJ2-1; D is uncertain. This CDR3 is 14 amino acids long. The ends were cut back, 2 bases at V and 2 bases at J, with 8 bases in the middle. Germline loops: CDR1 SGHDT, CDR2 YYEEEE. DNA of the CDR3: TGTGCCAGCAGCTTTGATGGGGCCTACAATGAGCAGTTCTTC. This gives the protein CASSFDGAYNEQFF.

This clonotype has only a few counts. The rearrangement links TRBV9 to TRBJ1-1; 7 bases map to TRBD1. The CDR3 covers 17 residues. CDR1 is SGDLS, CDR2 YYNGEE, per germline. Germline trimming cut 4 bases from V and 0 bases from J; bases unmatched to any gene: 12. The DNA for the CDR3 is TGTGCCAGCAGCATCTTTAAGACAGGGTTGATGAACACTGAAGCTTTCTTT. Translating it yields CASSIFKTGLMNTEAFF.

CDR3 coding DNA: TGTGCCAGCAGCCGGACGGCGGTGGCGGGAGATACGCAGTATTTT. Translating gives CASSRTAVAGDTQYF. J is TRBJ2-3 and V is TRBV7-9; weak D call: TRBD2 (5 bases). The germline CDR1 and CDR2 sequences are SEHNR and FQNEAQ (reference sequence). Between the trimmed V and J ends, which lost 5 bases and 5 bases, there was a span of 17 bases. The CDR3 loop spans 15 amino acids.

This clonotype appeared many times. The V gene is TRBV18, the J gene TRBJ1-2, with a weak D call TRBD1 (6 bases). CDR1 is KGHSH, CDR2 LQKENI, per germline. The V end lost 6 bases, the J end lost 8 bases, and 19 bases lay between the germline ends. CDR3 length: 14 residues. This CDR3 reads CASSPIRGLRGYTF. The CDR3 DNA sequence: TGTGCCAGCTCGCCCATCAGGGGTCTTCGCGGCTACACCTTC.

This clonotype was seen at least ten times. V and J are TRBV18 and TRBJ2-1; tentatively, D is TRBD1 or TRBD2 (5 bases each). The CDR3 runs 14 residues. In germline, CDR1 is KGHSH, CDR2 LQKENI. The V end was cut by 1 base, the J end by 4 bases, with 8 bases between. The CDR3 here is CASSPRGSYNEQFF. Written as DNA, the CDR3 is TGTGCCAGCTCACCACGGGGGTCGTACAATGAGCAGTTCTTC.

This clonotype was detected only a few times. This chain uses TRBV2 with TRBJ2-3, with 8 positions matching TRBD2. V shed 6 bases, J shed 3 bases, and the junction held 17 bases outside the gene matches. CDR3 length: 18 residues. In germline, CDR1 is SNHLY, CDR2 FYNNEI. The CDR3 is CASRARSGSLPGTDTQYF. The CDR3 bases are TGTGCCAGCAGGGCACGGAGCGGGAGCCTCCCAGGGACAGATACGCAGTATTTT.